This T cell receptor beta chain was sequenced for a study of blood T cell repertoires in COVID-19. Study summary: The cDNA or gDNA used as material had been derived from T cells, B-cell-depleted T cells, or PBMCs.

V was clipped by 3 bases and J by 8 bases; unmatched bases: 14. Germline CDR1 and CDR2: KGHDR and SFDVKD. CDR3 size: 16 residues. All enrollees were roughly 18 to 90 years old and from 20 to 25 US areas. Grouping used clinical history reported by participants in a survey and questionnaire. A case of COVID-19 had been met by exposed participants within 2 weeks before study entry. Using immunoSEQ multiplex PCR, the repertoire was profiled, and TCRdb retains in-frame clones only, with some absent. The sample holds 350,000 to 450,000 clones; more than 70% are singletons and the top ten take less than 1.5%.

The V gene is TRBV24-1, the J gene TRBJ1-2; 7 positions agree with TRBD1. This TCR was sampled from a woman aged 18-29 years who had been exposed to COVID-19. The material sequenced was PBMCs or T cells enriched from blood (not recorded which). The CDR3 DNA is TGTGCCACCAGTGATAGGGGGCAGGTCAACGCTGGAGGCTACACCTTC. Protein: CATSDRGQVNAGGYTF.